The 26 T cell receptor beta chains below were found in one sample sequenced in a study of blood T cell repertoires in COVID-19 (dated by TCRdb to about 2020). Library preparation employed the immunoSEQ multiplex PCR assay. The clones in this table, taken by TCRdb from immuneACCESS, are in-frame only. Not every clone is retained; where verified, under half of the shortfall comes from an unresolved V gene, and the cause of the rest is unknown. For this sample there are about 480,000 clones; around nine tenths appear just once. Of the sample, 1.8% is held by the ten largest clones. The specimen was PBMCs or T cells enriched from blood (not recorded which). The receptors shown here come from a woman in her thirties or forties who had recovered from COVID-19.

The V and J genes are TRBV6-2 or TRBV6-3 and TRBJ1-5; 8 bases align to TRBD1. The CDR3 consists of 18 residues. Germline V lookup: CDR1 MNHEY, CDR2 SVGEGT. The V segment lost 4 bases and the J segment 0 bases; nucleotides outside the gene matches: 11. As DNA, the CDR3 is TGTGCCAGCAGTTTCGGTGGACAGGGAGTCTATAGCAATCAGCCCCAGCATTTT. Its protein product is CASSFGGQGVYSNQPQHF.

This chain uses TRBV11-2 with TRBJ2-1; the D gene is possibly TRBD1 (5 bases). The CDR3 runs to 13 residues. The germline V gene encodes CDR1 SGHAT and CDR2 FQNNGV. Trimming pared 5 bases from V and 6 bases from J, leaving 11 bases between. The CDR3 DNA follows: TGTGCCAGCAGCCAAGGTAGGGGCAATGAGCAGTTCTTC. Its translation: CASSQGRGNEQFF. The entire variable domain, with the rest obtained from reference TRBV11-2 and TRBJ2-1, is as follows: EAGVAQSPRYKIIEKRQSVAFWCNPISGHATLYWYQQILGQGPKLLIQFQNNGVVDDSQLPKDRFSAERLKGVDSTLKIQPAKLEDSAVYLCASSQGRGNEQFFGPGTRLTVL.

The chain couples TRBV19 to TRBJ2-6; the D gene is possibly TRBD2 (5 bases). CDR1 is LNHDA and CDR2 is SQIVND in the germline V gene (reference sequence). There are 14 residues in the CDR3. V lost 7 bases and J 3 bases, leaving 10 bases between the germline ends. The CDR3, as DNA: TGTGCCAGTAAGCGGTCCGGTGGGGCCAACGTCCTGACTTTC. Protein sequence: CASKRSGGANVLTF.

CDR3 sequence: CASSFRAGGFGEQFF. As DNA, the CDR3 is TGTGCCAGCAGCTTCCGAGCGGGTGGGTTTGGTGAGCAGTTCTTC. The chain uses TRBV11-3 and TRBJ2-1, with D perhaps matching TRBD2 (6 bases). V lost 3 bases, J lost 9 bases, and 18 bases lay in between. Germline-derived CDR1 and CDR2 are SGHNT and YENEEA. The CDR3 consists of 15 residues.

V usage is TRBV6-1 and J usage is TRBJ2-7, with TRBD2 identical over 10 bases. V shed 2 bases, J shed 5 bases, and the junction held 6 bases outside the gene matches. Germline V CDR1 and CDR2: MNHNS, SASEGT. CDR3 length: 15 amino acids. For the CDR3, the DNA is TGTGCCAGCAGTGAACCGGGACTAGCGCGACACGAGCAGTACTTC. It yields the protein CASSEPGLARHEQYF.

The genes are TRBV3-1 (or the pseudogene TRBV3-2) and TRBJ1-4, with 10 bases identical to TRBD1. V was clipped by 3 bases and J by 8 bases; unmatched bases: 6. The V gene's germline CDR1 is LGHDT and CDR2 YNNKEL (reference sequence). This CDR3 has 15 residues. CDR3 region: CASSHPGTGVEKLFF. CDR3 nucleotides: TGTGCCAGCAGCCATCCCGGGACAGGGGTGGAAAAACTGTTTTTT.

This clone was counted between two and nine times. The rearrangement joins TRBV5-4 to TRBJ2-2, with 8 bases lining up with TRBD1. This CDR3 is built from 15 residues. V was clipped by 6 bases and J by 1 base; unmatched bases: 5. Germline CDR1 SGHNT, CDR2 YYREEE (reference sequence). CDR3 region: CASKDRGQNTGELFF. The CDR3, as DNA: TGTGCCAGCAAAGACAGGGGACAGAACACCGGGGAGCTGTTTTTT.

This chain links TRBV29-1 with TRBJ2-6; 7 bases line up with TRBD1. With V trimmed by 5 bases and J by 2 bases, 6 bases remained unmatched. In germline, CDR1 is SQVTM, CDR2 ANQGSEA. This CDR3 is 15 amino acids long. The CDR3 region has the DNA TGCAGCGTTCCGAATAGGGGGCCTGGGGCCAACGTCCTGACTTTC. This codes for CSVPNRGPGANVLTF.

V and J are TRBV2 and TRBJ1-3; D may be TRBD1 (5 bases). The CDR3 is 17 amino acids. CDR1 and CDR2 from the germline V gene are SNHLY and FYNNEI. Trimming shortened V by 5 bases and J by 0 bases, and 17 bases separated the two germline ends. CDR3 bases: TGTGCCAGCAGTAACGATGGGACTGTAGGCTCTGGAAACACCATATATTTT. Its protein product is CASSNDGTVGSGNTIYF.

The count of this clone is one. The CDR3 coding sequence is TGTGCCATCAGTGAGTCGGGGAGCGGGCAAAGCGGGGAGCTGTTTTTT. It yields the protein CAISESGSGQSGELFF. The V gene is TRBV10-3, the J gene TRBJ2-2, with D tentatively TRBD2 (6 bases). The length of the CDR3 is 16 residues. The germline V and J ends were trimmed by 0 bases and 7 bases, with 15 bases remaining between them. Germline values: CDR1 ENHRY, CDR2 SYGVKD.

The chain employs TRBV7-6 and TRBJ2-2; D call uncertain. The V and J ends lost 5 bases and 2 bases respectively, with 6 bases between them. The CDR3 length is 13 residues. Per germline, CDR1 SGHVS and CDR2 FNYEAQ. CDR3 sequence reads: CASSPLNTGELFF. The CDR3 DNA reads as TGTGCCAGCAGCCCTCTAAACACCGGGGAGCTGTTTTTT.

CDR3 sequence reads: CASGPSGGYEQYF. As DNA, the CDR3 is TGCGCCAGCGGCCCTAGCGGGGGATACGAGCAGTACTTC. The gene calls are TRBV10-1 and TRBJ2-7, with 10 bases that match TRBD2. Germline lookup yields CDR1 WNHNN and CDR2 SYGVQD (reference sequence). V lost 8 bases and J lost 4; bases outside the gene matches: 5. CDR3 length: 13 amino acids.

This chain links TRBV6-1 with TRBJ2-5; 8 bases map to TRBD2. This CDR3 has 16 amino acids. Germline loops: CDR1 MNHNS, CDR2 SASEGT. Trimming cost V 3 bases and J 4 bases; bases outside gene matches: 10. CDR3 bases: TGTGCCAGCAGTGAGCGGGGGGAGGTTTTAGGAGAGACCCAGTACTTC. Protein sequence: CASSERGEVLGETQYF.

The chain links TRBV9 to TRBJ1-2, with D tentatively TRBD1 (6 bases). Germline V lookup: CDR1 SGDLS, CDR2 YYNGEE. The CDR3 spans 14 residues. Trimming cost V 0 bases and J 8 bases, with 14 bases left between them. The CDR3 DNA reads TGTGCCAGCAGCGTAGACGGGGGGCGCGCGGGCTACACCTTC. Translation gives CASSVDGGRAGYTF.

The chain combines TRBV7-9 with TRBJ1-6, with D maybe TRBD1 (5 bases). Per the germline V gene, CDR1 is SEHNR and CDR2 is FQNEAQ (reference sequence). The ends were cut back, 1 base at V and 17 bases at J, with 21 bases in the middle. The CDR3 has 15 amino acids. The CDR3 region has the DNA TGTGCCAGCAGCTTAGGTGAATTTCTGCAGGGCTCCATCCACTTT. Translating it yields CASSLGEFLQGSIHF.

The sample holds a few counts of this clone. J is TRBJ2-2 and V is TRBV7-6, with 11 nucleotides matching TRBD2. V lost 0 bases, J lost 4 bases, and 10 bases stayed unmatched. This CDR3 region has 19 residues. Germline V lookup: CDR1 SGHVS, CDR2 FNYEAQ. The CDR3 bases are TGTGCCAGCAGCTTAGCCATACCGGGACTAGCGGCTATCACCGGGGAGCTGTTTTTT. Its protein product is CASSLAIPGLAAITGELFF. Combining the CDR3 with reference TRBV7-6 and TRBJ2-2 gives the whole variable domain GAGVSQSPRYKVTKRGQDVALRCDPISGHVSLYWYRQALGQGPEFLTYFNYEAQQDKSGLPNDRFSAERPEGSISTLTIQRTEQRDSAMYRCASSLAIPGLAAITGELFFGEGSRLTVL.

The chain couples TRBV6-5 to TRBJ2-7, with 8 bases fitting TRBD1. Germline V gene sequence: CDR1 MNHEY, CDR2 SVGAGI. The V segment lost 5 bases and the J segment 5 bases; nucleotides outside the gene matches: 5. The CDR3 sequence is 13 residues long. The CDR3 loop reads CASSIQGAHEQYF. In DNA form, the CDR3 reads TGTGCCAGCAGTATTCAGGGGGCCCACGAGCAGTACTTC.

This chain links TRBV13 with TRBJ2-2; the match to TRBD2 covers 10 bases. The CDR3 length is 16 residues. V lost 6 bases, J lost 2 bases, and 6 bases stayed unmatched. Germline V CDR1 and CDR2: PRHDT, FYEKMQ (reference sequence). The CDR3 protein is CASSSSSGRNTGELFF. For the CDR3, the DNA is TGTGCCAGCAGTTCCTCTAGCGGGAGAAACACCGGGGAGCTGTTTTTT.

The chain has TRBV7-9 and TRBJ1-2; 7 positions agree with TRBD1. Germline-derived CDR1 and CDR2 are SEHNR and FQNEAQ (reference sequence). V shed 4 bases, J shed 2 bases, and the junction held 7 bases outside the gene matches. CDR3 length: 15 residues. The CDR3 coding sequence is TGTGCCAGCAGCTACCCCCCGACAGGGAACTATGGCTACACCTTC. Protein: CASSYPPTGNYGYTF.

The chain carries TRBV29-1 and TRBJ1-1, with D maybe TRBD1 (6 bases). The germline gives CDR1 SQVTM, CDR2 ANQGSEA. V was shortened by 2 bases and J by 1 base, with 14 bases between the two germline ends. This CDR3 is built from 15 residues. DNA for the CDR3: TGCAGCGTTGAAATTCCGGGACACGAGAACACTGAAGCTTTCTTT. It codes for CSVEIPGHENTEAFF.

The rearrangement joins TRBV11-3 to TRBJ2-1; D possibly corresponds to TRBD2 (5 bases). Per the germline V gene, CDR1 is SGHNT and CDR2 is YENEEA. This CDR3 spans 14 amino acids. V shed 2 bases and J shed 6 bases, with 11 bases lying between them. CDR3: CASSLLGAGNEQFF. CDR3 DNA sequence: TGTGCCAGCAGCTTACTAGGTGCGGGCAATGAGCAGTTCTTC.

V and J are TRBV6-5 and TRBJ1-2, with a weak D call TRBD1 (5 bases). The V end was cut by 1 base, the J end by 2 bases, with 11 bases between. Germline CDR1 MNHEY, CDR2 SVGAGI. The CDR3 is made up of 15 amino acids. In DNA form, the CDR3 reads TGTGCCAGCAGTTACTGGCAGGGCGACAACTATGGCTACACCTTC. Residues: CASSYWQGDNYGYTF.

This clone was recorded a few times. The chain uses TRBV4-2 and TRBJ1-4; the D gene is possibly TRBD1 (5 bases). This CDR3 spans 18 amino acids. CDR1 is LGHNA and CDR2 is YNFKEQ in the germline V gene. V was cut by 0 bases and J by 3 bases, with 17 bases left in between. Here the CDR3 DNA reads TGTGCCAGCAGCCAAGAGTATGGGGGAGGAGTGGCTAATGAAAAACTGTTTTTT. Its translation is CASSQEYGGGVANEKLFF.

The chain recombines TRBV5-1 with TRBJ2-7; 12 bases are shared with TRBD2. The V gene end was trimmed by 0 bases and the J gene end by 10 bases; junction bases not matched to a gene: 8. The V gene's germline CDR1 is SGHRS and CDR2 YFSETQ. The CDR3 runs to 15 residues. CDR3 in DNA: TGCGCCAGCAGCTTGGCCGATACTAGCGGGAGGAATCAGTACTTC. As protein: CASSLADTSGRNQYF.

V is TRBV5-1 and J is TRBJ2-7, with a possible D match to TRBD1 (5 bases). V lost 0 bases to trimming and J lost 0 bases, with 7 bases between them. The CDR3 extends over 14 amino acids. The V gene's germline CDR1 is SGHRS and CDR2 YFSETQ. The CDR3 DNA follows: TGCGCCAGCAGCTTGGTGGACAACTCCTACGAGCAGTACTTC. Translating it yields CASSLVDNSYEQYF.

The chain carries TRBV11-2 and TRBJ1-2; TRBD1 matches at 7 bases. Germline trimming cut 2 bases from V and 8 bases from J; bases unmatched to any gene: 8. The CDR3 loop spans 14 amino acids. The germline V gene encodes CDR1 SGHAT and CDR2 FQNNGV. The CDR3 here is CASSLPQGRRGYTF. CDR3 DNA sequence: TGTGCCAGCAGCTTACCACAGGGGCGCCGAGGCTACACCTTC.